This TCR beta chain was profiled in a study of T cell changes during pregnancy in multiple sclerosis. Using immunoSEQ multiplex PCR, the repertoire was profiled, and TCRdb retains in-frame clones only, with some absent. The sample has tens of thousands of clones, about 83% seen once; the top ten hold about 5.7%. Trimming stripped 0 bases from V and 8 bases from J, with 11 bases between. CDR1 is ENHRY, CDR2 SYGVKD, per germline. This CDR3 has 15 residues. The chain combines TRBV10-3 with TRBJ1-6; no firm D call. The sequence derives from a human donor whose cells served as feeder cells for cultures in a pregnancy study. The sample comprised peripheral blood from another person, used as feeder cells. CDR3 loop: CAISESGRNYSPLHF. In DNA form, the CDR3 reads TGTGCCATCAGTGAGTCTGGCAGGAATTATTCACCCCTCCACTTT.